This TCR beta chain was recovered during a study of sequential checkpoint blockade in melanoma (dated by TCRdb to about 2019). At the level of the whole study: Patients were randomized 1:1 to first-line nivolumab followed by ipilimumab (arm A) or ipilimumab followed by nivolumab (arm B). Maintenance nivolumab came after both trial sequences.

Notes on this clone: Its antigen is not yet known. Within one base of it there is no much larger clone, and no base qualities were kept.

The immunoSEQ Assay was used to immunosequence TCRbeta CDR3 regions from genomic DNA. Prior to high-throughput sequencing, genomic DNA was amplified by bias-controlled multiplex PCR. The study's own analysis went as follows. To quantify the absolute abundance of each unique TCRbeta CDR3 region, the sequences were collapsed and filtered. Clonality, defined as 1 minus Pielou's evenness, was calculated using only productive rearrangements. A previously published method was used to identify clones with significantly greater frequencies in on-treatment samples than in baseline samples. In its TCRdb copy, this immuneACCESS table keeps in-frame sequences only and misses some clones. Where compared with another copy, unresolved V genes explain less than half of these, and the others have no known cause. Clone size and the V and J calls come from that table; the DNA yielded D and trimming. In this sample the table shows around 5,000 clones, 78% of which occur a single time. Roughly 61% of the sample belongs to the ten largest clones.

What the treatment or condition label conveys for this sample: randomized to nivolumab then ipilimumab (arm A) or the reverse (arm B). No trial patient had received prior DNA-damaging chemotherapy. A FACS Aria II flow cytometer was used to sort live CD3+CD8+ cells that were negative for CD19 and CD56 from thawed PBMCs. The samples were obtained from melanoma patients enrolled in CheckMate 064, an open-label, randomized phase II trial testing sequential checkpoint blockade. Peripheral blood mononuclear cells were collected by leukapheresis, purified with Ficoll-Paque, and frozen in human serum with about 9.6% DMSO. Purity of sorted blood CD3+CD8+ cells was verified at >95% immediately after sorting, followed by DNA extraction. There are 13 amino acids in the CDR3, from cysteine to phenylalanine inclusive. Only the CDR3 region is kept as DNA, spanning 39 bases read in frame from base 1. V was cut back by 2 bases and J by 9 bases, leaving a gap of 11 bases between them. CDR1 and CDR2, looked up from the germline V gene, are MDHEN and SYDVKM.

Results the study describes overall, beyond this receptor: The response-prediction model combining TCR metrics and mutation burden needs validation in larger, independent patient cohorts.

The sequencing here drew on CD8+ T cells sorted from blood (inferred from file names), taken from a patient given nivolumab and ipilimumab in sequence. This TCR came from a human donor with melanoma. The receptor chain draws on TRBV28 and TRBJ2-1; a weak D assignment points to TRBD1 (5 bases agree). The nucleotide sequence is given as TGTGCCAGCAGTTTACCCTTGACAGTTGAGCAGTTCTTC. This gives the protein CASSLPLTVEQFF.